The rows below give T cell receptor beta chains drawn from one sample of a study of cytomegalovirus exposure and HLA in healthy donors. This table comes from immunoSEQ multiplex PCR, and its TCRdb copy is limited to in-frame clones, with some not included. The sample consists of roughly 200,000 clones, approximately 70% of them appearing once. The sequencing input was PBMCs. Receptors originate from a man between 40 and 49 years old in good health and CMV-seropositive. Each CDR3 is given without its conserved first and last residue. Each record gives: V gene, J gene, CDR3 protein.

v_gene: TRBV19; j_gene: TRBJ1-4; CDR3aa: ASEVGLSRTNEKLF
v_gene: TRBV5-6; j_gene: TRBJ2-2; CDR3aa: ASRYQGGTGELF
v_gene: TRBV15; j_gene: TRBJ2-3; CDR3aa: ATSLGQISTDTQY
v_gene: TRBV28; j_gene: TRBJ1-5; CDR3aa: ASSFNAGGAWNQPQH
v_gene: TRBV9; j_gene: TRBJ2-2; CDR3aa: ASSVDLGGELF
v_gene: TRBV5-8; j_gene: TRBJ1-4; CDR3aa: ASSLAIGVLPNEKLF
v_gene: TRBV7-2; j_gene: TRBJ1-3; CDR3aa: ASSLGPDRGLDTIY
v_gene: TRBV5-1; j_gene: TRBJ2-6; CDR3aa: ASSPGRGTGANVLT
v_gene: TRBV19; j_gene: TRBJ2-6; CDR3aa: ASSGGRSPVSGANVLT
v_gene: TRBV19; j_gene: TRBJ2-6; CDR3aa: ASIPGTGVSGANVLT
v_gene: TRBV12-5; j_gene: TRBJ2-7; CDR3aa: ASGLRAGESYEQY
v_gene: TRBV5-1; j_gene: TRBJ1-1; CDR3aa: ASSWGGAGNTEAF
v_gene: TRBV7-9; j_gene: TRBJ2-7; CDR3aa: ASSSTVNSYEQC
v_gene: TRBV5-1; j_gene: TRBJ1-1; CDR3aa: ASATEGAGTEAF
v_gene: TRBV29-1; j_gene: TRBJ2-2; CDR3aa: SVEDRLNTGELF
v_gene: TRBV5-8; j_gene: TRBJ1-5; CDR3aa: ASSSRGGQPQH
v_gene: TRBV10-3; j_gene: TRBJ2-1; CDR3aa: ASSLAGGSYNEQF
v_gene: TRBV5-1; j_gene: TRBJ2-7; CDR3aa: ASSLSGTGIHEQY
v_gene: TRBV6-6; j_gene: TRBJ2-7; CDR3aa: ASSYSTGALEQY
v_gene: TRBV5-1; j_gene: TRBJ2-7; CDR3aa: ASSPGGQLATYEQY
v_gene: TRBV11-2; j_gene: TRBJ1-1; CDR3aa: ASSLEGNTEAF
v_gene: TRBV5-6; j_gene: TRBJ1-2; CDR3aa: ASSQIQGNYGYT
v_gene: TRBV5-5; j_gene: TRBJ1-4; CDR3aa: ASSFQGDEKLF
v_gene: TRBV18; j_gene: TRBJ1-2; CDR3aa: ASSPTEGAYGYT
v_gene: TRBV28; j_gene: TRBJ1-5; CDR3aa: ASSLVRGNQPQH
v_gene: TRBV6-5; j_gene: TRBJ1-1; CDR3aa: ASSPWDRPGAF
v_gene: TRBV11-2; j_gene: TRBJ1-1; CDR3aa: ASSLVTGWNTEAF
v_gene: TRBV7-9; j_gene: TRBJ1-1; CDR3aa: ASSPDSLLMAF
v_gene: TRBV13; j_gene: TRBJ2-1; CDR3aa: ASSAGYNEQF
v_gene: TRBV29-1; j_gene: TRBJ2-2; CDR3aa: SVVETENTGELF
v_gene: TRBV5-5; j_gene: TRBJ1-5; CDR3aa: ASSTSGTLINQPQH
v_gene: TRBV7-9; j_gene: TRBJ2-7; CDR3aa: AGQDRGVYEQY
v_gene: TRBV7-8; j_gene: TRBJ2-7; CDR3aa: ASSSNRDSGWHEQY
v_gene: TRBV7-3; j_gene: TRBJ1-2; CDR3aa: ASSLTGTGERNGYT
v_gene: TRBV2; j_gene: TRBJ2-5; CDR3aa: ASLSTDHNPNYEQY
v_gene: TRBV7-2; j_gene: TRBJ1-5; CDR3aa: ASSSSGGRNQPQH
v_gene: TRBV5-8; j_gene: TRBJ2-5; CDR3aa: ASSRGASGGARQETQY
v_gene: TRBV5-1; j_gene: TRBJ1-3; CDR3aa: ASSLTTPGGNTIY
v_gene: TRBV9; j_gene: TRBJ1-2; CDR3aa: ASSLGQQSYGYT
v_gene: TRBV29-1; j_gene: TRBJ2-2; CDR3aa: SVVTEPSGGYTGELF
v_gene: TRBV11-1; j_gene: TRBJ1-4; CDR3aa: ASSSTGSTNEKLF
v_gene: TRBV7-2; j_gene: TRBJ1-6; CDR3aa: ASSSEVNYNSPLH
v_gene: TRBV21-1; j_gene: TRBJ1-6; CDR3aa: ASSGDNYNSPLH
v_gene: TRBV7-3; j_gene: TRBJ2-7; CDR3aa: ASSPEVRVSYEQY
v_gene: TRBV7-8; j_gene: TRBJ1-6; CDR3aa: ASSSGQGNSPLH
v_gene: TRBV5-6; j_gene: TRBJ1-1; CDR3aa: ASSLLLGPRRTEAF
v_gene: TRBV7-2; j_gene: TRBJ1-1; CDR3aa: ASSLFSPPTRQGVEAF
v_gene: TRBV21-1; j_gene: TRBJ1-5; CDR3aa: ASSNGQGSNQPQH
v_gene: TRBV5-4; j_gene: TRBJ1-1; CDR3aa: ASSLTFNTEAF
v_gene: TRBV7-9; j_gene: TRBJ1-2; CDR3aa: ASSPEGFSYGYT
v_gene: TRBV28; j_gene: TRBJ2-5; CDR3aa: ASSRPDRAETQY
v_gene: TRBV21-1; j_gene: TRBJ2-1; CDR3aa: ASSKGGPESYNEQF
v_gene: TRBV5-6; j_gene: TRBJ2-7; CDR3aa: ASSLGPGDLYEQY
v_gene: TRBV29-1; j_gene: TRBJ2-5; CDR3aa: SVVGPEPRGPETQY
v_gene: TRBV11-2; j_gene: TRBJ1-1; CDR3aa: ASRPGKTPSTEAF
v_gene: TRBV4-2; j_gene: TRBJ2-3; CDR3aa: ASSQGSSRGLADTQY
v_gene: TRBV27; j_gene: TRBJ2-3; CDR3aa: ASARQARADTQY
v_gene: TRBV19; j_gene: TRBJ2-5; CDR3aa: ASSGTGLGDQY
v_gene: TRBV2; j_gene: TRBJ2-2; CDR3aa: ASSESSGAQGYTGELF
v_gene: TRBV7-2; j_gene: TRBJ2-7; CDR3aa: ASSLGLAFYEQY